Following are 30 T cell receptor beta chains from one sample sequenced in a study of blood T cell repertoires in COVID-19. Profiling relied on immunoSEQ multiplex PCR, and the TCRdb table lists in-frame clones only, not all of them. The table records around 100,000 clones, around 92% of them present only once. Sequences were obtained from peripheral blood. The receptors here all came from a man between 18 and 35 years old with acute or convalescent COVID-19.

The CDR3 nucleotides are TGTGCCAGCAGCTCATCAGGGGGCTCCTACGAGCAGTACTTC. It encodes CASSSSGGSYEQYF. The chain is built from TRBV7-9 and TRBJ2-7, with TRBD1 identical over 7 bases. The CDR3 runs 14 residues. The germline V gene encodes CDR1 SEHNR and CDR2 FQNEAQ (reference sequence). Trimming at V came to 4 bases and at J to 0 bases, leaving 3 bases not matched to a gene.

CDR3 in amino acids: CASSLEGETDGYTF. As DNA, the CDR3 is TGCGCCAGCAGCTTGGAAGGGGAAACGGATGGCTACACCTTC. The J gene is TRBJ1-2, the V gene TRBV5-1, with a possible D match to TRBD1 (5 bases). The germline V gene has CDR1 SGHRS and CDR2 YFSETQ. This CDR3 has 14 residues. The V end lost 0 bases, the J end lost 6 bases, and 12 bases lay between the germline ends. Based on the CDR3 plus reference TRBV5-1 and TRBJ1-2, the full variable domain is KAGVTQTPRYLIKTRGQQVTLSCSPISGHRSVSWYQQTPGQGLQFLFEYFSETQRNKGNFPGRFSGRQFSNSRSEMNVSTLELGDSALYLCASSLEGETDGYTFGSGTRLTVV.

Comment on this clone: The same CDR3 is also encoded by other DNA sequences in this sample. The chain carries TRBV5-1 and TRBJ1-5; the match to TRBD1 covers 7 bases. Germline V gene sequence: CDR1 SGHRS, CDR2 YFSETQ. This CDR3 has 14 residues. After removal of 2 bases from V and 2 bases from J, the junction contained 1 base not matched to a gene. The CDR3 DNA sequence: TGCGCCAGCAGCTTCAGGGGGGGCAATCAGCCCCAGCATTTT. Its protein is CASSFRGGNQPQHF. Full variable domain (outside the CDR3, taken from reference TRBV5-1 and TRBJ1-5): KAGVTQTPRYLIKTRGQQVTLSCSPISGHRSVSWYQQTPGQGLQFLFEYFSETQRNKGNFPGRFSGRQFSNSRSEMNVSTLELGDSALYLCASSFRGGNQPQHFGDGTRLSIL.

The chain uses TRBV19 and TRBJ2-7; 8 bases match TRBD2. The germline V gene has CDR1 LNHDA and CDR2 SQIVND (reference sequence). With 1 base clipped from V and 5 bases from J, the junction kept 4 bases outside the gene matches. The CDR3 length is 14 residues. The CDR3 loop reads CASSIASGSNEQYF. CDR3 in DNA: TGTGCCAGTAGTATAGCCAGCGGGAGTAACGAGCAGTACTTC.

The chain employs TRBV19 and TRBJ1-1; no firm D call. V was clipped by 7 bases and J by 2 bases, with 14 bases between them. This CDR3 has 14 residues. Germline V gene data show CDR1 as LNHDA and CDR2 as SQIVND (reference sequence). In DNA, the CDR3 is TGTGCCAGTATGTCGCAGGCAGAAAACACTGAAGCTTTCTTT. It encodes CASMSQAENTEAFF.

V is TRBV7-6 and J is TRBJ1-6; a possible D gene is TRBD1 (5 bases). This CDR3 has 14 amino acids. V lost 4 bases and J lost 10, with 14 bases in between. Germline CDR1 and CDR2: SGHVS and FNYEAQ. For the CDR3, the DNA is TGTGCCAGCAGCTCCACGGGGGTACGGTCACCCCTCCACTTT. Its protein product is CASSSTGVRSPLHF.

The genes are TRBV30 and TRBJ1-5; 7 nucleotides agree with TRBD1. CDR1 and CDR2 (germline): GTSNPN, SVGIG (reference sequence). The ends lost 7 bases at V and 4 bases at J; junction bases unmatched: 4. The CDR3 consists of 12 residues. CDR3 region: CASSQGNQPQHF. In DNA form, the CDR3 reads TGTGCCTCCTCACAGGGGAATCAGCCCCAGCATTTT.

This chain connects TRBV29-1 to TRBJ1-1, with D possibly TRBD1 on 6 matching bases. This CDR3 has 14 residues. V was cut by 4 bases and J by 1 base, with 13 bases left in between. CDR1 is SQVTM, CDR2 ANQGSEA, per germline. The CDR3 DNA is TGCAGCGTTGGGTTGAGGGGGGGGAACACTGAAGCTTTCTTT. It is translated as CSVGLRGGNTEAFF.

The chain links TRBV9 to TRBJ2-2; D is possibly TRBD2 (5 bases). The V gene lost 9 bases and the J gene lost 3 bases, with 18 bases spanning the gap. The CDR3 is 15 residues long. CDR1 is SGDLS, CDR2 YYNGEE, per germline. CDR3 loop: CATKKVEGDTGELFF. For the CDR3, the DNA is TGTGCCACCAAAAAAGTAGAGGGAGACACCGGGGAGCTGTTTTTT.

The chain carries TRBV20-1 and TRBJ2-3; the D gene is possibly TRBD1 (6 bases). Germline values: CDR1 DFQATT, CDR2 SNEGSKA (reference sequence). Trimming took off 3 bases at V and 3 bases at J, with 19 bases between the two ends. The CDR3 has 16 amino acids. CDR3 loop: CSASSPRAGDTDTQYF. The CDR3 bases are TGCAGTGCTAGTTCCCCGCGGGCAGGGGATACAGATACGCAGTATTTT.

This chain uses TRBV25-1 with TRBJ1-2, with TRBD1 identical over 10 bases. This CDR3 has 17 residues. Germline V gene lookup returns CDR1 MGHDK and CDR2 SYGVNS. The junction had 13 bases not matched to a gene; V was cut back by 5 bases and J by 4 bases. DNA of the CDR3: TGTGCCAGCAGTTCACCCGGGACAGGGGAGTCGCGCTATGGCTACACCTTC. Translation: CASSSPGTGESRYGYTF.

The chain recombines TRBV19 with TRBJ1-2, with D maybe TRBD1 (5 bases). V gave up 8 bases and J gave up 6 bases, with 19 bases separating them. The CDR3 contains 14 residues. Germline V gene sequence: CDR1 LNHDA, CDR2 SQIVND (reference sequence). CDR3 amino acids: CASHSHSRGHGYTF. CDR3 DNA: TGTGCCAGTCACTCCCATTCAAGGGGTCATGGCTACACCTTC. Together with reference TRBV19 and TRBJ1-2, the CDR3 gives the full variable domain: DGGITQSPKYLFRKEGQNVTLSCEQNLNHDAMYWYRQDPGQGLRLIYYSQIVNDFQKGDIAEGYSVSREKKESFPLTVTSAQKNPTAFYLCASHSHSRGHGYTFGSGTRLTVV.

The gene calls are TRBV27 and TRBJ2-7; 9 nucleotides align to TRBD1. V dropped 3 bases and J dropped 5; count of bases not matched to a gene: 5. Germline CDR1 and CDR2: MNHEY and SMNVEV (reference sequence). The CDR3 length is 14 residues. CDR3 sequence: CASSFGTGQDEQYF. DNA for the CDR3: TGTGCCAGCAGTTTCGGGACAGGGCAAGACGAGCAGTACTTC.

The V and J genes are TRBV6-5 and TRBJ1-2, with a weak D call TRBD1 (6 bases). Looked up from germline, CDR1 is MNHEY and CDR2 is SVGAGI. V shed 6 bases and J shed 1 base, with 9 bases lying between them. The CDR3 has 13 amino acids. The CDR3 DNA follows: TGTGCCAGCAGAAGGACAGATAACTATGGCTACACCTTC. This translates into CASRRTDNYGYTF.

This CDR3 reads CASSFARQGPYGYTF. The DNA for the CDR3 is TGTGCCAGCAGCTTTGCGCGGCAGGGCCCCTATGGCTACACCTTC. This sequence joins TRBV7-9 and TRBJ1-2, with D perhaps matching TRBD1 (5 bases). CDR1 is SEHNR and CDR2 is FQNEAQ in the germline V gene (reference sequence). CDR3 length: 15 amino acids. V lost 3 bases to trimming and J lost 4 bases, with 15 bases between them.

J is TRBJ1-1 and V is TRBV6-5; 10 bases agree with TRBD1. CDR1 and CDR2 from the germline V gene are MNHEY and SVGAGI. The ends lost 9 bases at V and 4 bases at J; junction bases unmatched: 5. The CDR3 runs to 13 residues. The CDR3 DNA follows: TGTGCCAGAGAGACAGGGGGCGGCACTGAAGCTTTCTTT. Protein: CARETGGGTEAFF.

This clone has just one count. CDR3 residues: CASSIGTGSYNEQFF. For the CDR3, the DNA is TGTGCCAGTAGTATAGGGACAGGTTCCTACAATGAGCAGTTCTTC. The chain uses TRBV19 and TRBJ2-1, with 7 positions matching TRBD1. This CDR3 has 15 residues. Per germline, CDR1 LNHDA and CDR2 SQIVND (reference sequence). After removal of 1 base from V and 1 base from J, the junction contained 1 base not matched to a gene.

The table lists this clone with a count of one. CDR3 sequence (DNA): TGCGCCAGCAGCCAAGATCGGCCAGGGGGCATGTATAATTCACCCCTCCACTTT. This encodes CASSQDRPGGMYNSPLHF. The chain is built from TRBV4-1 and TRBJ1-6, with 8 bases aligning to TRBD1. V shed 0 bases and J 4 bases; nucleotides not matched to a gene: 8. Germline V gene sequence: CDR1 MGHRA, CDR2 YSYEKL. The CDR3 runs 18 residues.

The rearrangement links TRBV7-9 to TRBJ2-2; TRBD1 aligns across 7 bases. There are 19 residues in the CDR3. From germline, CDR1 is SEHNR and CDR2 FQNEAQ (reference sequence). Unmatched junction bases numbered 20, after V lost 3 bases and J lost 7 bases. CDR3 coding DNA: TGTGCCAGCAGCTTCAAATCAGGGAGTGGGACAGAGATAGACGGGGAGCTGTTTTTT. Translation: CASSFKSGSGTEIDGELFF.

This chain links TRBV4-1 with TRBJ2-1, with 15 bases that match TRBD2. V lost 4 bases to trimming and J lost 9 bases; unmatched junction nucleotides: 7. In germline, CDR1 is MGHRA, CDR2 YSYEKL. The CDR3 has 16 amino acids. The CDR3 protein is CASSRPGLAGGSEQFF. The CDR3 DNA follows: TGCGCCAGCAGCCGACCGGGACTAGCGGGAGGTAGTGAGCAGTTCTTC.

This clone appeared a single time. The CDR3 nucleotides are TGTGCCAGCTCGCCGGGGGTGACTAATGAAAAACTGTTTTTT. It encodes CASSPGVTNEKLFF. V gene TRBV18 combines with J gene TRBJ1-4; D is possibly TRBD1 (5 bases). V was pared by 6 bases and J by 2 bases, with 10 bases between. The CDR3 runs to 14 residues. The germline V gene has CDR1 KGHSH and CDR2 LQKENI.

This chain joins TRBV7-6 and TRBJ1-2; TRBD1 matches 8 bases. The CDR3 contains 15 residues. Trimming cost V 1 base and J 4 bases; bases outside gene matches: 5. Germline V gene data show CDR1 as SGHVS and CDR2 as FNYEAQ. The CDR3, as DNA: TGTGCCAGCAGCTTAGGGGAGGACAGGGTCTATGGCTACACCTTC. It yields the protein CASSLGEDRVYGYTF.

The chain joins TRBV11-2 to TRBJ2-7; 9 bases map to TRBD2. This CDR3 spans 15 amino acids. V gave up 5 bases and J gave up 4 bases; unmatched junction bases: 9. Germline V gene sequence: CDR1 SGHAT, CDR2 FQNNGV. The CDR3 coding sequence is TGTGCCAGCAGCGAGTCTAGCGGGAAGGGATACGAGCAGTACTTC. It translates to CASSESSGKGYEQYF. The full variable domain, with the rest looked up from reference TRBV11-2 and TRBJ2-7, is EAGVAQSPRYKIIEKRQSVAFWCNPISGHATLYWYQQILGQGPKLLIQFQNNGVVDDSQLPKDRFSAERLKGVDSTLKIQPAKLEDSAVYLCASSESSGKGYEQYFGPGTRLTVT.

The CDR3 protein is CASSLGLAGVSGELFF. The CDR3 DNA reads as TGCGCCAGCAGCTTGGGACTAGCGGGGGTCTCCGGGGAGCTGTTTTTT. The chain links TRBV5-1 to TRBJ2-2; TRBD2 agrees at 12 bases. The CDR3 runs to 16 residues. CDR1 is SGHRS and CDR2 is YFSETQ in the germline V gene. The ends lost 0 bases at V and 6 bases at J; junction bases unmatched: 3.

The gene calls are TRBV24-1 and TRBJ2-7; D might be TRBD1 (6 bases). This CDR3 contains 13 residues. Trimming left V 4 bases short and J 7 bases short, with 13 bases between. Germline lookup yields CDR1 KGHDR and CDR2 SFDVKD. CDR3 DNA sequence: TGTGCCACCAGTGACCCCACAGGGAAAGAGCAGTACTTC. This encodes CATSDPTGKEQYF.

The CDR3 loop reads CASSHTREREQYF. The CDR3 nucleotides read TGTGCCAGCAGCCATACTCGGGAACGCGAGCAGTACTTC. V and J are TRBV11-2 and TRBJ2-7; TRBD2 might be the D (5 bases). The CDR3 covers 13 residues. CDR1 and CDR2 from the germline V gene are SGHAT and FQNNGV. The V end was cut by 5 bases, the J end by 6 bases, with 14 bases between.

This clone was seen only once. The chain has TRBV24-1 and TRBJ2-1; 9 nucleotides agree with TRBD2. This CDR3 has 16 residues. V lost 9 bases to trimming and J lost 7 bases; unmatched junction nucleotides: 15. Germline V CDR1 and CDR2: KGHDR, SFDVKD. CDR3 residues: CATSKGGSGRSNEQFF. The CDR3 DNA follows: TGTGCCACCTCGAAAGGAGGTAGCGGGAGAAGTAATGAGCAGTTCTTC.

This sequence joins TRBV5-1 and TRBJ2-3; weak D call: TRBD1 (6 bases). Trimming shortened V by 3 bases and J by 2 bases, and 13 bases separated the two germline ends. This CDR3 has 15 residues. CDR1 and CDR2 from the germline V gene are SGHRS and YFSETQ. This chain's CDR3 is CASSSRDTNTDTQYF. The CDR3 nucleotides are TGCGCCAGCAGCTCCCGGGACACCAACACAGATACGCAGTATTTT. Combining the CDR3 with reference TRBV5-1 and TRBJ2-3 gives the whole variable domain KAGVTQTPRYLIKTRGQQVTLSCSPISGHRSVSWYQQTPGQGLQFLFEYFSETQRNKGNFPGRFSGRQFSNSRSEMNVSTLELGDSALYLCASSSRDTNTDTQYFGPGTRLTVL.

The rearrangement uses TRBV19 and TRBJ2-7; 8 bases line up with TRBD1. The CDR3 sequence is 14 residues long. Unmatched junction bases numbered 5, after V lost 6 bases and J lost 1 base. The germline gives CDR1 LNHDA, CDR2 SQIVND (reference sequence). The CDR3 DNA reads as TGTGCCAGTAGCCTTGGACAGGGTTCCTACGAGCAGTACTTC. Translating gives CASSLGQGSYEQYF.

The chain is built from TRBV24-1 and TRBJ2-1; 12 positions agree with TRBD2. The V segment lost 1 base and the J segment 6 bases; nucleotides outside the gene matches: 9. CDR3 length equals 18 residues. CDR1 is KGHDR, CDR2 SFDVKD, per germline. This CDR3 reads CATSDLPPTSGSLNEQFF. CDR3 in DNA: TGTGCCACCAGTGATTTACCCCCGACTAGCGGGAGTCTCAATGAGCAGTTCTTC.